This entry lists 32 T cell receptor beta chains sequenced from one sample in a study of blood T cell repertoires in COVID-19. The table came from immunoSEQ multiplex PCR; TCRdb's copy has only in-frame clones and leaves some out. This sample yields about 80,000 clones, of which 70% to 90% are seen a single time; 4% to 6% belongs to the top ten. Source material: peripheral blood. The receptors derive from an elderly woman with active or convalescent COVID-19.

This chain links TRBV12-3 or TRBV12-4 with TRBJ1-1; D is unresolved. V shed 8 bases and J shed 7 bases, with 5 bases lying between them. This CDR3 is 9 amino acids long. The CDR3 nucleotides are TGTGCCAGCTGTCTTGAAGCTTTCTTT. It is translated as CASCLEAFF.

This clone was counted only a few times. The chain carries TRBV7-2 and TRBJ2-7, with 8 bases identical to TRBD2. This CDR3 is 16 amino acids long. V gave up 5 bases and J gave up 0 bases; unmatched junction bases: 9. The germline gives CDR1 SGHTA, CDR2 FQGNSA. The CDR3 spells CASSPRGAGGSYEQYF. The CDR3 nucleotides are TGTGCCAGCAGCCCCCGGGGGGCGGGGGGCTCCTACGAGCAGTACTTC. The whole variable domain, filled in from reference TRBV7-2 and TRBJ2-7, reads GAGVSQSPSNKVTEKGKDVELRCDPISGHTALYWYRQSLGQGLEFLIYFQGNSAPDKSGLPSDRFSAERTGGSVSTLTIQRTQQEDSAVYLCASSPRGAGGSYEQYFGPGTRLTVT.

This clone has only one observation. The chain joins TRBV9 to TRBJ1-6; 7 bases align to TRBD1. CDR1 is SGDLS and CDR2 is YYNGEE in the germline V gene. The CDR3 is 15 amino acids. V shed 4 bases and J 2 bases; nucleotides not matched to a gene: 3. This chain's CDR3 is CASSSQGAYNSPLHF. For the CDR3, the DNA is TGTGCCAGCAGCTCCCAGGGGGCCTATAATTCACCCCTCCACTTT.

The chain combines TRBV7-2 with TRBJ2-1; 8 nucleotides align to TRBD2. The V gene's germline CDR1 is SGHTA and CDR2 FQGNSA. V lost 2 bases to trimming and J lost 4 bases; unmatched junction nucleotides: 7. The CDR3 length is 16 residues. As DNA, the CDR3 is TGTGCCAGCAGCTTATGGGTCGCGGGGGGTTACAATGAGCAGTTCTTC. Its protein is CASSLWVAGGYNEQFF.

V is TRBV10-3 and J is TRBJ2-7; 12 positions agree with TRBD1. Germline trimming cut 8 bases from V and 4 bases from J; bases unmatched to any gene: 9. There are 15 residues in the CDR3. Germline V lookup: CDR1 ENHRY, CDR2 SYGVKD. The CDR3 DNA reads as TGTGCCATCTTTTCGGGGGGACAGGGGGCTTACGAGCAGTACTTC. Its translation: CAIFSGGQGAYEQYF.

The genes are TRBV7-2 and TRBJ1-3; unclear D gene. Germline V CDR1 and CDR2: SGHTA, FQGNSA. The ends were cut back, 2 bases at V and 3 bases at J, with 11 bases in the middle. The CDR3 sequence is 15 residues long. The DNA of the CDR3 is TGTGCCAGCAGCTTATGGGAGGGAAGTGGAAACACCATATATTTT. Translating it yields CASSLWEGSGNTIYF.

V usage is TRBV7-2 and J usage is TRBJ1-2, with D unclear. The V gene's germline CDR1 is SGHTA and CDR2 FQGNSA. The V gene lost 5 bases and the J gene lost 5 bases, with 12 bases spanning the gap. This CDR3 is 13 amino acids long. This CDR3 reads CASSLGLSYGYTF. CDR3 sequence (DNA): TGTGCCAGCAGCCTAGGACTGAGTTATGGCTACACCTTC.

The sample holds a few counts of this clone. The gene calls are TRBV5-1 and TRBJ1-1; D unresolved. This CDR3 has 14 amino acids. V was trimmed by 3 bases and J by 0 bases, leaving 9 bases between them. Germline assignment: CDR1 SGHRS and CDR2 YFSETQ. The CDR3 coding sequence is TGCGCCAGCAGCTCAAGCCCCCTGAACACTGAAGCTTTCTTT. Translation: CASSSSPLNTEAFF.

The chain couples TRBV18 to TRBJ1-1; D call uncertain. Trimming took 4 bases from V and 1 from J, leaving 7 bases between them. Germline V gene sequence: CDR1 KGHSH, CDR2 LQKENI. This CDR3 region has 13 residues. The CDR3 region is CASSLDENTEAFF. The CDR3 region has the DNA TGTGCCAGCTCACTAGATGAGAACACTGAAGCTTTCTTT.

V usage is TRBV7-8 and J usage is TRBJ2-6; 11 nucleotides line up with TRBD1. V shed 6 bases and J 4 bases; nucleotides not matched to a gene: 8. Germline assignment: CDR1 SGHVS and CDR2 FQNEAQ. This CDR3 spans 17 amino acids. CDR3 in amino acids: CASRPGTGGSGANVLTF. In DNA form, the CDR3 reads TGTGCCAGCAGGCCCGGGACAGGGGGTTCAGGGGCCAACGTCCTGACTTTC.

The V call is TRBV7-9, the J call TRBJ2-2; 10 positions match TRBD1. J gave up 6 bases and V 5 bases, and 12 bases lay outside the gene matches. CDR1 and CDR2 from the germline V gene are SEHNR and FQNEAQ (reference sequence). The CDR3 has 17 amino acids. CDR3 DNA: TGTGCCAGCAGCCCCGGGACAGGGGAGGGCATGGCCGGGGAGCTGTTTTTT. This encodes CASSPGTGEGMAGELFF.

The chain recombines TRBV6-6 with TRBJ2-7, with D unclear. Germline values: CDR1 MNHNY, CDR2 SVGAGI (reference sequence). The V and J ends lost 5 bases and 1 base respectively, with 6 bases between them. The CDR3 has 12 residues. The CDR3 DNA reads TGTGCCAGCAGTCTTTCTTCCTACGAGCAGTACTTC. This sequence encodes CASSLSSYEQYF.

The chain joins TRBV30 to TRBJ1-6; perhaps TRBD1 as D (5 bases). Germline values: CDR1 GTSNPN, CDR2 SVGIG (reference sequence). This CDR3 region has 13 residues. V was cut by 3 bases and J by 8 bases, with 11 bases left in between. Here the CDR3 DNA reads TGTGCCTGGAGGTCAGGGAGGTATTCACCCCTCCACTTT. Translated, it gives CAWRSGRYSPLHF.

The J gene is TRBJ1-2, the V gene TRBV6-1; the D gene is possibly TRBD1 (5 bases). The germline CDR1 and CDR2 sequences are MNHNS and SASEGT. The CDR3 totals 17 residues. V was clipped by 1 base and J by 4 bases, with 19 bases between them. Written as DNA, the CDR3 is TGTGCCAGCAGTGAAGAACCCTCATACATGGGGGGCTATGGCTACACCTTC. Its protein product is CASSEEPSYMGGYGYTF.

The chain carries TRBV5-1 and TRBJ2-7, with TRBD2 matching 7 bases. Per the germline V gene, CDR1 is SGHRS and CDR2 is YFSETQ. The length of the CDR3 is 13 residues. Trimming cost V 3 bases and J 2 bases; bases outside gene matches: 2. The CDR3 DNA sequence: TGCGCCAGCAGCTGGAGCGGGACCTACGAGCAGTACTTC. It is translated as CASSWSGTYEQYF.

The V gene is TRBV6-2 or TRBV6-3, the J gene TRBJ1-1; D is ambiguous. Trimming left V 2 bases short and J 0 bases short, with 10 bases between. CDR1 is MNHEY, CDR2 SVGEGT, per germline. The CDR3 sequence is 15 residues long. The CDR3 DNA follows: TGTGCCAGCAGTTACGCCAACCGAGTGAACACTGAAGCTTTCTTT. Protein sequence: CASSYANRVNTEAFF.

This chain uses TRBV7-2 with TRBJ2-7, with 8 bases that match TRBD1. V lost 5 bases, J lost 3 bases, and 6 bases stayed unmatched. This CDR3 region has 14 residues. The germline gives CDR1 SGHTA, CDR2 FQGNSA. The CDR3 sequence: CASSLGTGLYEQYF. The CDR3 DNA reads as TGTGCCAGCAGCCTAGGGACAGGTCTCTACGAGCAGTACTTC.

The V gene is TRBV7-9, the J gene TRBJ2-7; D not certain. This CDR3 has 14 amino acids. The germline V gene encodes CDR1 SEHNR and CDR2 FQNEAQ (reference sequence). The V and J ends lost 2 bases and 3 bases respectively, with 11 bases between them. CDR3 nucleotides: TGTGCCAGCAGCTTACTTTTAGGCGGCTACGAGCAGTACTTC. Encoded protein: CASSLLLGGYEQYF.

This chain uses TRBV5-6 with TRBJ2-7, with 7 bases aligning to TRBD1. Per the germline V gene, CDR1 is SGHDT and CDR2 is YYEEEE. The CDR3 loop spans 12 amino acids. Trimming took 2 bases from V and 11 from J; bases not matched to a gene: 7. The CDR3 coding sequence is TGTGCCAGCAGCTTAATCCGGGACAGAGAGTACTTC. As protein: CASSLIRDREYF.

The rearrangement uses TRBV27 and TRBJ2-5; TRBD2 is a possible D gene (7 bases). Trimming shortened V by 5 bases and J by 4 bases, and 14 bases separated the two germline ends. Germline V gene sequence: CDR1 MNHEY, CDR2 SMNVEV (reference sequence). The CDR3 is made up of 14 amino acids. This CDR3 is CASSPRGRAETQYF. CDR3 bases: TGTGCCAGCAGTCCGCGGGGGCGGGCAGAGACCCAGTACTTC.

The V call is TRBV18, the J call TRBJ1-3, with 7 nucleotides matching TRBD1. The J segment lost 0 bases and the V segment lost 6 bases, leaving 8 bases of the junction unmatched. This CDR3 has 16 residues. CDR1 and CDR2 (germline): KGHSH, LQKENI. CDR3 in amino acids: CASSQQGRNSGNTIYF. The CDR3 region has the DNA TGTGCCAGCTCCCAACAGGGGCGAAACTCTGGAAACACCATATATTTT.

The rearrangement links TRBV6-5 to TRBJ2-7, with 7 bases fitting TRBD1. CDR3 length equals 14 residues. Germline assignment: CDR1 MNHEY and CDR2 SVGAGI. V dropped 5 bases and J dropped 0; count of bases not matched to a gene: 4. CDR3 DNA sequence: TGTGCCAGCAGTAGACAGGGATCCTCCTACGAGCAGTACTTC. This sequence encodes CASSRQGSSYEQYF.

This clone was observed a few times. J is TRBJ2-2 and V is TRBV7-9, with 7 bases fitting TRBD2. Germline loops: CDR1 SEHNR, CDR2 FQNEAQ (reference sequence). The V segment lost 5 bases and the J segment 6 bases; nucleotides outside the gene matches: 9. CDR3 length: 15 amino acids. The CDR3 DNA sequence: TGTGCCAGCAGCCCCCGGACTAGAGGATCCGGGGAGCTGTTTTTT. Protein sequence: CASSPRTRGSGELFF.

The chain joins TRBV9 to TRBJ2-1; TRBD2 aligns across 8 bases. Unmatched junction bases numbered 8, after V lost 0 bases and J lost 9 bases. CDR3 size: 15 residues. Germline CDR1 SGDLS, CDR2 YYNGEE. CDR3 DNA: TGTGCCAGCAGCGTAGACGGGAGGGCCTCGGGTGAGCAGTTCTTC. It encodes CASSVDGRASGEQFF.

The J gene is TRBJ2-3, the V gene TRBV11-2; 10 bases are shared with TRBD2. The junction had 10 bases not matched to a gene; V was cut back by 5 bases and J by 5 bases. Germline CDR1 reads SGHAT; CDR2 reads FQNNGV. This CDR3 region has 16 residues. The CDR3 protein is CASSLGASGRVDTQYF. CDR3 bases: TGTGCCAGCAGCCTTGGGGCTAGCGGGAGAGTAGATACGCAGTATTTT.

The chain employs TRBV10-3 and TRBJ1-5; TRBD1 aligns across 9 bases. CDR3 size: 13 residues. The germline V gene has CDR1 ENHRY and CDR2 SYGVKD. The trim removed 8 bases at V and 5 bases at J, leaving 4 bases unmatched. CDR3 DNA sequence: TGTGCCATCGCCGACAGGGGGGATCAGCCCCAGCATTTT. This codes for CAIADRGDQPQHF.

This clone was counted once. The rearrangement uses TRBV10-3 and TRBJ2-6, with D possibly matching TRBD1 (7 bases). Germline V gene data show CDR1 as ENHRY and CDR2 as SYGVKD. This CDR3 comprises 17 residues. With 8 bases removed from V and 1 base from J, the gap between germline ends came to 18 bases. CDR3 sequence (DNA): TGTGCCATCCGCGGGGCAGGGGGGCTATCTGGGGCCAACGTCCTGACTTTC. Amino acids: CAIRGAGGLSGANVLTF.

This clone was seen a few times. The chain joins TRBV4-3 to TRBJ1-1; 8 bases align to TRBD1. The CDR3 is 15 amino acids. Looked up from germline, CDR1 is LGHNA and CDR2 is YSLEER. Trimming removed 4 bases from V and 0 bases from J; junction bases left unmatched: 4. The CDR3 spells CASSRGTGMNTEAFF. The CDR3 DNA follows: TGCGCCAGCAGCCGAGGGACAGGAATGAACACTGAAGCTTTCTTT.

The rearrangement uses TRBV9 and TRBJ2-3; 14 bases are shared with TRBD2. The CDR3 contains 17 residues. Germline CDR1 SGDLS, CDR2 YYNGEE. The V gene end was trimmed by 2 bases and the J gene end by 7 bases; junction bases not matched to a gene: 9. CDR3 sequence reads: CASSVTPGTSGGNTQYF. DNA for the CDR3: TGTGCCAGCAGCGTGACCCCCGGGACTAGCGGGGGAAATACGCAGTATTTT.

The CDR3 sequence: CASSPLAGLADTQYF. As DNA, the CDR3 is TGTGCCAGTAGTCCACTAGCGGGATTGGCAGATACGCAGTATTTT. The J gene is TRBJ2-3, the V gene TRBV19; 10 nucleotides align to TRBD2. V dropped 5 bases and J dropped 4; count of bases not matched to a gene: 6. This CDR3 has 15 amino acids. The germline V gene encodes CDR1 LNHDA and CDR2 SQIVND (reference sequence).

The chain has TRBV3-1 (or the pseudogene TRBV3-2) and TRBJ2-7; 13 bases match TRBD2. Germline CDR1 and CDR2: LGHDT and YNNKEL (reference sequence). This CDR3 contains 19 residues. Trimming cost V 7 bases and J 1 base; bases outside gene matches: 16. The CDR3 loop reads CASNPLPREGLAGSYEQYF. The CDR3 DNA is TGTGCCAGCAACCCCTTGCCCAGGGAGGGACTAGCGGGGTCCTACGAGCAGTACTTC.

The chain uses TRBV5-1 and TRBJ1-2; 9 nucleotides align to TRBD1. CDR3 length: 13 amino acids. In germline, CDR1 is SGHRS, CDR2 YFSETQ. V lost 7 bases and J lost 5; bases outside the gene matches: 6. CDR3 loop: CASRSDRGYGYTF. In DNA form, the CDR3 reads TGCGCCAGCCGATCGGACAGGGGTTATGGCTACACCTTC.